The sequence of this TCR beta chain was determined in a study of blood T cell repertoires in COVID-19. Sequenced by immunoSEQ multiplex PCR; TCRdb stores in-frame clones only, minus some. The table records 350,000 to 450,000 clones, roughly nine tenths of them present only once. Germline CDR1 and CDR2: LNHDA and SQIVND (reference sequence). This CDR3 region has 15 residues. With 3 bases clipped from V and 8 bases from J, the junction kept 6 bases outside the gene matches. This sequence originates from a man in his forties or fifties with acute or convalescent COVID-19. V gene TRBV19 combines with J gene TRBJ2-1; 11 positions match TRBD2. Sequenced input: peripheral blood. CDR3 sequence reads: CASSMFSGGADEQFF. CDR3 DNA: TGTGCCAGTAGTATGTTTAGCGGGGGGGCCGATGAGCAGTTCTTC.